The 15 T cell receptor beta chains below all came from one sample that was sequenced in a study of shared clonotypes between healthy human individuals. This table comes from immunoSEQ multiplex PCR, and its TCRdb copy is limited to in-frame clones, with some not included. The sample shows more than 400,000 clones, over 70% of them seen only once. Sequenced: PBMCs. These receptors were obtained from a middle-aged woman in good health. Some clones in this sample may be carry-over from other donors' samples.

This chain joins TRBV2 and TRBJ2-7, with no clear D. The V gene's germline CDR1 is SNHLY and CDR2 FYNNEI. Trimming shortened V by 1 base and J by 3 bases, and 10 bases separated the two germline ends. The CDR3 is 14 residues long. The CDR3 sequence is CASSEVGQIYEQYF. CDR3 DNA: TGTGCCAGCAGTGAAGTAGGTCAGATCTACGAGCAGTACTTC.

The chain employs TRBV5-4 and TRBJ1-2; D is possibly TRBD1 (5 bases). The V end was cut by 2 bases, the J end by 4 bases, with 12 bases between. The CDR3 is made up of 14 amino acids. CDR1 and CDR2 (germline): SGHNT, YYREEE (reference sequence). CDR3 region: CASSLLRDAYGYTF. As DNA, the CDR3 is TGTGCCAGCAGCTTACTCCGGGACGCCTATGGCTACACCTTC. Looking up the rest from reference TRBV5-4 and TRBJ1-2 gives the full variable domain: ETGVTQSPTHLIKTRGQQVTLRCSSQSGHNTVSWYQQALGQGPQFIFQYYREEENGRGNFPPRFSGLQFPNYSSELNVNALELDDSALYLCASSLLRDAYGYTFGSGTRLTVV.

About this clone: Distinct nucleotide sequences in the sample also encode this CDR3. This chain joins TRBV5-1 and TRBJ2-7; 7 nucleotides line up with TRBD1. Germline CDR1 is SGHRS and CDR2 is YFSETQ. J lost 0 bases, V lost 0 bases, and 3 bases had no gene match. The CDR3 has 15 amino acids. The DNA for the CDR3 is TGCGCCAGCAGCTTGGTCCCAGGGGGCTCCTACGAGCAGTACTTC. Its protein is CASSLVPGGSYEQYF.

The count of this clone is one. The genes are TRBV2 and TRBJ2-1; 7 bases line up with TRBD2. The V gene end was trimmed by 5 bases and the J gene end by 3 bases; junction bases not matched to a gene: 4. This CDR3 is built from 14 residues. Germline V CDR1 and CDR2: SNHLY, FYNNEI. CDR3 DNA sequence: TGTGCCAGCAGTACCGGGACTAACTACAATGAGCAGTTCTTC. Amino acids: CASSTGTNYNEQFF.

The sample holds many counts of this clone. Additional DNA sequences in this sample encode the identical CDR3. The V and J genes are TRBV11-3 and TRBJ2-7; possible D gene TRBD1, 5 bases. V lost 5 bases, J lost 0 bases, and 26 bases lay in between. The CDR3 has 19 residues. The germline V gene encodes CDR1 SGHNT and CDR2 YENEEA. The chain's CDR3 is CASSLPGHLLLDSSYEQYF. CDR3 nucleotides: TGTGCCAGCAGCCTACCTGGACACCTACTACTCGATAGCTCCTACGAGCAGTACTTC.

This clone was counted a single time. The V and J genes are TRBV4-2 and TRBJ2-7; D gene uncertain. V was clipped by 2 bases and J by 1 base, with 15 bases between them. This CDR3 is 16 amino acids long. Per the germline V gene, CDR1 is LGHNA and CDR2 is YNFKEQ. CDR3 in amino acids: CASSQSRQLLSYEQYF. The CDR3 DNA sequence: TGTGCCAGCAGCCAAAGCAGACAACTACTTTCCTACGAGCAGTACTTC.

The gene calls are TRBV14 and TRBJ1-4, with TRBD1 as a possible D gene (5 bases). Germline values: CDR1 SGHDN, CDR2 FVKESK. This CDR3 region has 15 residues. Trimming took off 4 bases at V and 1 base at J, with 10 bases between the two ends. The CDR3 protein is CASSPRAGTNEKLFF. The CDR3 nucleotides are TGTGCCAGCAGCCCCAGGGCGGGAACTAATGAAAAACTGTTTTTT.

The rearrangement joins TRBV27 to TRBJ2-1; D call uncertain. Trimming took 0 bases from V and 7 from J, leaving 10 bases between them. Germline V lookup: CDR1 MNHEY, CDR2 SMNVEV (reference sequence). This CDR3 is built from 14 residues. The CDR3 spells CASSLSIRKNEQFF. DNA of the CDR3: TGTGCCAGCAGTTTATCGATCCGGAAAAATGAGCAGTTCTTC.

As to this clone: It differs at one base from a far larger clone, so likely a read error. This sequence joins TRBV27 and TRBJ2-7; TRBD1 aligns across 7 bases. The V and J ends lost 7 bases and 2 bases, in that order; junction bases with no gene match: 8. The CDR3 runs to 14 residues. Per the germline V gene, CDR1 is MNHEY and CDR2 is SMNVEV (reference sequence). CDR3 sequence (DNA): TGTGCCAGCAATAACCGGGACAGTCCCTACGAGCAGTACTTC. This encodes CASNNRDSPYEQYF.

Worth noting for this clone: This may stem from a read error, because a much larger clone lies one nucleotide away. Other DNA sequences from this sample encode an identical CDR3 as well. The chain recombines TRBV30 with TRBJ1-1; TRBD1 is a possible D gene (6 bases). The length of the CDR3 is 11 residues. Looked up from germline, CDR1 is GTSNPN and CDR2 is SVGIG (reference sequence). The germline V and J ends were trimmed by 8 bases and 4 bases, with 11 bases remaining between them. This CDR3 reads CAGQGFTEAFF. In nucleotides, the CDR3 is TGTGCCGGGCAGGGGTTCACTGAAGCTTTCTTT.

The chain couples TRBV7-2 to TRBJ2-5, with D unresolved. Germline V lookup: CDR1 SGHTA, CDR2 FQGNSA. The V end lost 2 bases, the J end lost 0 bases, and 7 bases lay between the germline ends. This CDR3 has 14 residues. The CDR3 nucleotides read TGTGCCAGCAGCTTATCAAGGCACCAAGAGACCCAGTACTTC. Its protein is CASSLSRHQETQYF.

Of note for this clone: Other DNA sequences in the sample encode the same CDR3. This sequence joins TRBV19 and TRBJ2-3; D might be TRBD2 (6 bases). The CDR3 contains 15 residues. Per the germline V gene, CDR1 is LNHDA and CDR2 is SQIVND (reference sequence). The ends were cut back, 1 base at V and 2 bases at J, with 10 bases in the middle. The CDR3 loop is CASSIVGGNTDTQYF. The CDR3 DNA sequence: TGTGCCAGTAGTATAGTAGGCGGGAACACAGATACGCAGTATTTT. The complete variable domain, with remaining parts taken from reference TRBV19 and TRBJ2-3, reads DGGITQSPKYLFRKEGQNVTLSCEQNLNHDAMYWYRQDPGQGLRLIYYSQIVNDFQKGDIAEGYSVSREKKESFPLTVTSAQKNPTAFYLCASSIVGGNTDTQYFGPGTRLTVL.

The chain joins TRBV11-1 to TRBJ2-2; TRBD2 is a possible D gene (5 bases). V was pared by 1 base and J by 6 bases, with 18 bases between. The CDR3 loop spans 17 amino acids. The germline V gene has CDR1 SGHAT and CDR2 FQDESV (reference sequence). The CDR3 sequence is CASSLGSGLREAGELFF. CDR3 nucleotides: TGTGCCAGCAGCTTAGGTTCGGGTCTGAGGGAAGCCGGGGAGCTGTTTTTT. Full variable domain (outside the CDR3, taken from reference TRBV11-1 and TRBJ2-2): EAEVAQSPRYKITEKSQAVAFWCDPISGHATLYWYRQILGQGPELLVQFQDESVVDDSQLPKDRFSAERLKGVDSTLKIQPAELGDSAMYLCASSLGSGLREAGELFFGEGSRLTVL.

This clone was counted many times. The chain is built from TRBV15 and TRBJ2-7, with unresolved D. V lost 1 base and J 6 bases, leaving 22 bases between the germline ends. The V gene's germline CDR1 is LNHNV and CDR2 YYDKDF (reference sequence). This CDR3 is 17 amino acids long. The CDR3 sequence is CATSRGLYTSAFAEQYF. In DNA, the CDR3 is TGTGCCACCAGCAGAGGGCTCTACACCTCGGCATTTGCCGAGCAGTACTTC. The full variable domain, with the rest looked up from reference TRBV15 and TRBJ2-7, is DAMVIQNPRYQVTQFGKPVTLSCSQTLNHNVMYWYQQKSSQAPKLLFHYYDKDFNNEADTPDNFQSRRPNTSFCFLDIRSPGLGDTAMYLCATSRGLYTSAFAEQYFGPGTRLTVT.

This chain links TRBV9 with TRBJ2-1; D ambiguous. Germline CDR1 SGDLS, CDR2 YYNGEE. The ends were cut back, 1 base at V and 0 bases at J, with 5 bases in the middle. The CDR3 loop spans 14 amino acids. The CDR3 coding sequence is TGTGCCAGCAGCGTAAGCCTCTCCTACAATGAGCAGTTCTTC. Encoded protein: CASSVSLSYNEQFF. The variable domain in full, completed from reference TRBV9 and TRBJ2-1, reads DSGVTQTPKHLITATGQRVTLRCSPRSGDLSVYWYQQSLDQGLQFLIQYYNGEERAKGNILERFSAQQFPDLHSELNLSSLELGDSALYFCASSVSLSYNEQFFGPGTRLTVL.